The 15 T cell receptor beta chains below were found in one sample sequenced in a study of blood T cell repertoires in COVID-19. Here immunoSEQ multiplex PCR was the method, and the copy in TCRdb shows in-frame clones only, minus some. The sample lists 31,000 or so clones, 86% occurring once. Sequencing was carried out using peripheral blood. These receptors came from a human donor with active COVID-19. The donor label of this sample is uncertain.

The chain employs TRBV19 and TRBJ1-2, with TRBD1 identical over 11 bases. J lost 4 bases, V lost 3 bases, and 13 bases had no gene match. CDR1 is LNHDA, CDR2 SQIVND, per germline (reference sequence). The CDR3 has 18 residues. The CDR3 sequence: CASSIPIGQGAAIYGYTF. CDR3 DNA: TGTGCCAGTAGTATCCCCATAGGACAGGGGGCAGCAATCTATGGCTACACCTTC. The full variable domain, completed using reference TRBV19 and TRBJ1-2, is DGGITQSPKYLFRKEGQNVTLSCEQNLNHDAMYWYRQDPGQGLRLIYYSQIVNDFQKGDIAEGYSVSREKKESFPLTVTSAQKNPTAFYLCASSIPIGQGAAIYGYTFGSGTRLTVV.

The CDR3: CASSHRSNYGYTF. The CDR3 nucleotides read TGTGCCAGCAGTCACAGGAGTAACTATGGCTACACCTTC. The rearrangement links TRBV12-3 or TRBV12-4 to TRBJ1-2, with D possibly being TRBD1 (5 bases). The CDR3 loop spans 13 amino acids. The germline V and J ends were trimmed by 5 bases and 1 base, with 8 bases remaining between them.

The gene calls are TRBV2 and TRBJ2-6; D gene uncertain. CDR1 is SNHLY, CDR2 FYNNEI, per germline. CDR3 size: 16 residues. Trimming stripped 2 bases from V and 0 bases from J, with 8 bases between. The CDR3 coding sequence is TGTGCCAGCAGTGAATTGGGCCGCTCTGGGGCCAACGTCCTGACTTTC. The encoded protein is CASSELGRSGANVLTF. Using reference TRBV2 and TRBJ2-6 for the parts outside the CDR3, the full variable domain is EPEVTQTPSHQVTQMGQEVILRCVPISNHLYFYWYRQILGQKVEFLVSFYNNEISEKSEIFDDQFSVERPDGSNFTLKIRSTKLEDSAMYFCASSELGRSGANVLTFGAGSRLTVL.

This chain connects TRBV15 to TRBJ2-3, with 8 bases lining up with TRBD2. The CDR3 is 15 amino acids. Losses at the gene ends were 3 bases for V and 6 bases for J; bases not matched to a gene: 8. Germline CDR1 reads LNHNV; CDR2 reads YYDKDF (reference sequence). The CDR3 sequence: CATSSSRGGRDTQYF. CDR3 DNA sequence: TGTGCCACCAGCAGTTCCCGGGGGGGCAGGGATACGCAGTATTTT.

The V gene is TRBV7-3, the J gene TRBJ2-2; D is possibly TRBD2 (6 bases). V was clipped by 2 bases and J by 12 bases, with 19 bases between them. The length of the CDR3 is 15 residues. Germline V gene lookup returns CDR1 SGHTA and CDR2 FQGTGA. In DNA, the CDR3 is TGTGCCAGCAGCTTAGGTAAGGGCGGGAATACCCAGCTGTTTTTT. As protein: CASSLGKGGNTQLFF.

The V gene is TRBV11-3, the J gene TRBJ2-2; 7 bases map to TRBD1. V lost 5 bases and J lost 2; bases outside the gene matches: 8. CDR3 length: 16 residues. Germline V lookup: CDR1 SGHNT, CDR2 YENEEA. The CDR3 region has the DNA TGTGCCAGCAGCCCAGGGTCAGGGGGAAACACCGGGGAGCTGTTTTTT. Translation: CASSPGSGGNTGELFF. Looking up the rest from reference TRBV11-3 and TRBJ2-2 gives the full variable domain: EAGVVQSPRYKIIEKKQPVAFWCNPISGHNTLYWYLQNLGQGPELLIRYENEEAVDDSQLPKDRFSAERLKGVDSTLKIQPAELGDSAVYLCASSPGSGGNTGELFFGEGSRLTVL.

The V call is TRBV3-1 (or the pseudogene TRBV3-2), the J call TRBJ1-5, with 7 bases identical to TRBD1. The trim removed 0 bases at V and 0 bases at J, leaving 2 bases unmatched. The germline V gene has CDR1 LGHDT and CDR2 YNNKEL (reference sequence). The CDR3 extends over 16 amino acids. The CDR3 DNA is TGTGCCAGCAGCCAAGATTACAGGGGTAGCAATCAGCCCCAGCATTTT. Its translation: CASSQDYRGSNQPQHF.

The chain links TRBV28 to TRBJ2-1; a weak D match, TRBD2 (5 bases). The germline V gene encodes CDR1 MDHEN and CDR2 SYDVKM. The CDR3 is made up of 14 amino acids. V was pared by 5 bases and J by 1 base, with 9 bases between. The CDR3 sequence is CASSVRASYNEQFF. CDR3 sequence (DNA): TGTGCCAGCAGTGTGCGGGCATCCTACAATGAGCAGTTCTTC.

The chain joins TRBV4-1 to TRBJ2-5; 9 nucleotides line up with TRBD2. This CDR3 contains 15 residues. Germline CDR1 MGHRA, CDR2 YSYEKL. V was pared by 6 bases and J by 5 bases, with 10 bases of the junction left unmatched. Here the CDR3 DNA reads TGCGCCAGCAGTCGCCCGGGACTAGCCCTTGAGACCCAGTACTTC. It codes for CASSRPGLALETQYF.

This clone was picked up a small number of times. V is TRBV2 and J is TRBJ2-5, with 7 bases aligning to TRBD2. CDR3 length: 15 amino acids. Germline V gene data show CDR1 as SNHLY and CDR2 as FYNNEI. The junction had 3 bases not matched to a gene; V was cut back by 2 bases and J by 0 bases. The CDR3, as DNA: TGTGCCAGCAGTGAACGGCGGGGGAACCAAGAGACCCAGTACTTC. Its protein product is CASSERRGNQETQYF. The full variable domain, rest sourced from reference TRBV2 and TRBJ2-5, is EPEVTQTPSHQVTQMGQEVILRCVPISNHLYFYWYRQILGQKVEFLVSFYNNEISEKSEIFDDQFSVERPDGSNFTLKIRSTKLEDSAMYFCASSERRGNQETQYFGPGTRLLVL.

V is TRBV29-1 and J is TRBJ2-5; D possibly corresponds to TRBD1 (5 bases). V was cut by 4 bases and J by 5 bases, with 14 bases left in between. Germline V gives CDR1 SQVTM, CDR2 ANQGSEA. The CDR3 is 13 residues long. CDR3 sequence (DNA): TGCAGCGTTGTATCCCCCAGGGCTGAGACCCAGTACTTC. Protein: CSVVSPRAETQYF.

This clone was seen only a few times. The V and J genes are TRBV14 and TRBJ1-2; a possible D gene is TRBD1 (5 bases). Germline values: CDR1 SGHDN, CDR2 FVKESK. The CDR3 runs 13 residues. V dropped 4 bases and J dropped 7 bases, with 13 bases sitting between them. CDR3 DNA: TGTGCCAGCAGCCCTATCATCGGGGGTGGCTACACCTTC. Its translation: CASSPIIGGGYTF. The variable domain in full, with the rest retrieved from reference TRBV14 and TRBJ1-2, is EAGVTQFPSHSVIEKGQTVTLRCDPISGHDNLYWYRRVMGKEIKFLLHFVKESKQDESGMPNNRFLAERTGGTYSTLKVQPAELEDSGVYFCASSPIIGGGYTFGSGTRLTVV.

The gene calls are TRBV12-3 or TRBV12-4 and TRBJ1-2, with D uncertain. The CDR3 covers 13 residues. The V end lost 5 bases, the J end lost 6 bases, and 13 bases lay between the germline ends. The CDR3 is CASSPLPGNGYTF. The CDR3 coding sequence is TGTGCCAGCAGTCCCCTTCCCGGGAATGGCTACACCTTC.

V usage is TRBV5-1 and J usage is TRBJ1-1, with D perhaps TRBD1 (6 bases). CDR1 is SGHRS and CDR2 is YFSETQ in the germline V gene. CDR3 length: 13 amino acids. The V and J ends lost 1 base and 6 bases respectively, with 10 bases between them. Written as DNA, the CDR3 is TGCGCCAGCAGCTTGTCACAGGGATCTGAAGCTTTCTTT. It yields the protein CASSLSQGSEAFF. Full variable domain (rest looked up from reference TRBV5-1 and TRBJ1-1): KAGVTQTPRYLIKTRGQQVTLSCSPISGHRSVSWYQQTPGQGLQFLFEYFSETQRNKGNFPGRFSGRQFSNSRSEMNVSTLELGDSALYLCASSLSQGSEAFFGQGTRLTVV.

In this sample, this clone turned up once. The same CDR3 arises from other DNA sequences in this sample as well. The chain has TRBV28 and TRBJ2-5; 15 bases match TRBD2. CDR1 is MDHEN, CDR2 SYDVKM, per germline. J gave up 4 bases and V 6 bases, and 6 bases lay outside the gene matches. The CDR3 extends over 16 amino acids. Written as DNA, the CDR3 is TGTGCCAGCAGCGAAACGGGACTAGCGGGAGGAGAGACCCAGTACTTC. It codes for CASSETGLAGGETQYF.